Listed below are T cell receptor beta chains from one sample, sequenced in a study of technical replicates of blood from a handful of donors. The data were produced by immunoSEQ multiplex PCR, yet TCRdb's version contains in-frame clones alone and is incomplete. The sample lists 80,000 to 95,000 clones; about 96% were seen once. The sequencing input was T cells isolated from PBMCs. The receptors derive from a human donor in good health. CDR3s include the opening cysteine and the closing phenylalanine or tryptophan. D genes are given only for firm matches. Not all rows give a size; the values are once, few, many and, for expanded clones, a class.

V	D	J	length	size	DNA	CDR3
TRBV9	TRBD2	TRBJ2-3	15	NA	TGTGCCAGCAGCGTACGCGGGAGTGAGCGAGATACGCAGTATTTT	CASSVRGSERDTQYF
TRBV6-5	NA	TRBJ1-1	14	NA	TGTGCCAGCAGCCCTTCCCTAGGGAGTTTAGAAGCTTTCTTT	CASSPSLGSLEAFF
TRBV7-9	NA	TRBJ2-3	16	NA	TGTGCCAGCAGCCCGTACTATATAGAGCCGAGCGATACGCAGTATTTT	CASSPYYIEPSDTQYF
TRBV30	NA	TRBJ2-1	11	NA	TGTGCCTGGACAGCGTCTAATGAGCAGTTCTTC	CAWTASNEQFF
TRBV11-2	TRBD1	TRBJ2-7	15	NA	TGTGCCAGCAGCTTAGACCGTACAGGGGTCTACGAGCAGTACTTC	CASSLDRTGVYEQYF
TRBV5-5	NA	TRBJ2-5	15	once	TGTGCCAGCAGCTTGAGCGACAGGAGAACGGAGACCCAGTACTTC	CASSLSDRRTETQYF
TRBV7-9	NA	TRBJ2-1	15	NA	TGTGCCAGCAGCTTAGAACTACTCTCCTACAATGAGCAGTTCTTC	CASSLELLSYNEQFF
TRBV4-1	NA	TRBJ2-3	14	once	TGCGCCAGCAGCCTAAGCGGGAGCACAGATACGCAGTATTTT	CASSLSGSTDTQYF
TRBV9	TRBD1	TRBJ1-3	15	NA	TGTGCCAGCGGCGGGACAGGTTCTACTGGAAACACCATATATTTT	CASGGTGSTGNTIYF
TRBV7-9	NA	TRBJ1-1	16	NA	TGTGCCAGCAGCCGCGGAAGAGGGCAAGGGAACACTGAAGCTTTCTTT	CASSRGRGQGNTEAFF
TRBV18	TRBD1	TRBJ1-4	14	NA	TGTGCCAGCTCACGACAGGGGGCTTATGAAAAACTGTTTTTT	CASSRQGAYEKLFF
TRBV30	TRBD1	TRBJ1-2	14	NA	TGTGCCTGGAGTTGGGACAGGGGGCAAAGTGGCTACACCTTC	CAWSWDRGQSGYTF
TRBV28	NA	TRBJ2-7	14	NA	TGTGCCAGCACCAAGACGGGGAGCTCCTACGAGCAGTACTTC	CASTKTGSSYEQYF
TRBV4-1	TRBD1	TRBJ2-7	15	once	TGCGCCAGCAGCCTTAAAGAAGGGGGCGCGTACGAGCAGTACTTC	CASSLKEGGAYEQYF
TRBV30	NA	TRBJ1-1	14	few	TGTGCCTGGGACCTTTCAGGGCTGAACACTGAAGCTTTCTTT	CAWDLSGLNTEAFF
TRBV18	NA	TRBJ1-1	14	NA	TGTGCCAGCTCACCTCCCGGGATGAACACTGAAGCTTTCTTT	CASSPPGMNTEAFF